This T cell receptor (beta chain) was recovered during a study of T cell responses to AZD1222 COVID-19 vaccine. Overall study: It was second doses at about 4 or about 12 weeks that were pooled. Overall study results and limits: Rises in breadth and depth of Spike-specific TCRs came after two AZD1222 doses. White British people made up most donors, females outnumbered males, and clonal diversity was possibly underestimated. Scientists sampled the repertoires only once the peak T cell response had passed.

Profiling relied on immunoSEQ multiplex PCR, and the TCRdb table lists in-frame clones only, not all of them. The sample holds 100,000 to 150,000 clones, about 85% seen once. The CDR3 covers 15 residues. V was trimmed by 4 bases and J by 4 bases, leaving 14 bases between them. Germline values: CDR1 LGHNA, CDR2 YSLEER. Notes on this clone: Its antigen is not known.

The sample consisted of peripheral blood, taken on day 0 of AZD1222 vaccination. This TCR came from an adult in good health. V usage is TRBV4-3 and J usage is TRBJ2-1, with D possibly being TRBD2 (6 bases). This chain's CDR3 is CASSREEGLYNEQFF. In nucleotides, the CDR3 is TGCGCCAGCAGCCGGGAGGAGGGCCTATACAATGAGCAGTTCTTC.